This entry features one T cell receptor (beta chain) sequence. The antigen is not known. The data are from a study of shared clonotypes between healthy human individuals. Regarding the study as a whole: There were few donors, and this limited the genetic and exposure-history diversity represented. How much donors shared clonotypes was expected to be affected by sequencing depth.

Deep-level assay runs were performed. Per the authors' pipeline: ImmunoSEQ junction-only sequences lacked quality scores, so their filtering differed. Clones were read by immunoSEQ multiplex PCR, and TCRdb kept only the in-frame ones, dropping some. V and J calls and clone size are those listed in that table; D and trimming were worked out from the DNA. This sample has about half a million clones; 79% occur once, and the top ten carry around 13%. Sequencing was carried out using PBMCs. This sequence was found in a woman aged 35 to 49 in good health. Some clones in this sample may be carry-over from other donors' samples.

The CDR3 protein is CASSRGNSSPLHF. The CDR3, as DNA: TGTGCCAGCAGTAGGGGCAATAGTTCACCCCTCCACTTT. The V call is TRBV2, the J call TRBJ1-6, with D perhaps matching TRBD1 (5 bases). CDR3 length: 13 amino acids. From germline, CDR1 is SNHLY and CDR2 FYNNEI. V was cut by 5 bases and J by 9 bases, with 11 bases left in between.